The rows below give T cell receptor beta chains drawn from one sample of a study of blood T cell repertoires in COVID-19. Clones were read by immunoSEQ multiplex PCR, and TCRdb kept only the in-frame ones, dropping some. Seen here are 150,000 to 200,000 clones, 88% observed once, and the top ten hold about 8.4%. The material sequenced was PBMCs or T cells enriched from blood (not recorded which). The receptors shown here come from a young woman who had recovered from COVID-19. Both conserved end residues are part of each CDR3. Fields, in order: V gene, J gene, D gene, clone size, CDR3 length, CDR3 DNA, CDR3 protein. D genes are given only for firm matches. A row's size may be missing; if present it is once, few, many or a size class.

TRBV4-1	TRBJ1-1	TRBD1	-	15	TGCGCCAGCAGCCGGGCAGGGGGAGTTTACACTGAAGCTTTCTTT	CASSRAGGVYTEAFF
TRBV7-7	TRBJ2-2	-	-	14	TGTGCTAGCAGCTTAGAACCGGGGTTCGGGGAGCTGTTTTTT	CASSLEPGFGELFF
TRBV7-9	TRBJ2-1	TRBD2	-	15	TGTGCCAGCAGCGAGCGGGGTACTGCCTACAATGAGCAGTTCTTC	CASSERGTAYNEQFF
TRBV27	TRBJ2-7	TRBD2	-	13	TGTGCCAGGCCGCTACGCGGGGGATACGAGCAGTACTTC	CARPLRGGYEQYF
TRBV4-1	TRBJ1-2	TRBD1	-	16	TGCGCCAGCAGCCACCCCGGACAGGGGGCTAACTATGGCTACACCTTC	CASSHPGQGANYGYTF
TRBV4-1	TRBJ2-6	-	-	17	TGCGCCAGCAGCCAAGAATTGGGCTACTCTGGGGCCAACGTCCTGACTTTC	CASSQELGYSGANVLTF
TRBV6-1	TRBJ2-5	-	-	14	TGTGCCAGCAGTGAAAGAGAGCACCTCGGGGCCCAGTACTTC	CASSEREHLGAQYF
TRBV5-1	TRBJ2-1	-	once	18	TGCGCCAGCAAAGTTGAGCTACTCCTCCGAAGCTCCTACAATGAGCAGTTCTTC	CASKVELLLRSSYNEQFF
TRBV18	TRBJ2-1	TRBD2	-	17	TGTGCCAGCTCAGCACCCGATTCTAGCGGGGGCTACAATGAGCAGTTCTTC	CASSAPDSSGGYNEQFF
TRBV3-1/TRBV3-2	TRBJ2-5	TRBD2	-	15	TGTGCCAGCAGCCAAGATGTCACTAGCGGAGAGACCCAGTACTTC	CASSQDVTSGETQYF
TRBV12-3/TRBV12-4	TRBJ1-2	-	-	12	TGTGCCAGCAGTCTGTCAGGGTTTGGCTACACCTTC	CASSLSGFGYTF
TRBV5-1	TRBJ1-4	-	-	17	TGCGCCAGCAGCTTGGCCGGGCGGGGGCCCACTAATGAAAAACTGTTTTTT	CASSLAGRGPTNEKLFF
TRBV10-3	TRBJ1-5	-	-	13	TGTGCCATCAGTGAGGTTATCAATCAGCCCCAGCATTTT	CAISEVINQPQHF
TRBV9	TRBJ1-1	-	once	14	TGTGCCAGCAGCCCATACGACATGAACACTGAAGCTTTCTTT	CASSPYDMNTEAFF
TRBV19	TRBJ2-7	TRBD1	-	16	TGTGCCAGTAGTCACTACTCAGGGGGTGTCACCTACGAGCAGTACTTC	CASSHYSGGVTYEQYF
TRBV28	TRBJ1-3	TRBD1	-	16	TGTGCCAGCAGTGTACCCGGGACAGGGTCTGGAAACACCATATATTTT	CASSVPGTGSGNTIYF
TRBV2	TRBJ2-3	TRBD1	-	14	TGTGCCAGCAGGGACAGGGGGATTACAGATACGCAGTATTTT	CASRDRGITDTQYF
TRBV28	TRBJ2-5	-	-	11	TGTGCCAGCAGGGTCCAGGAGACCCAGTACTTC	CASRVQETQYF
TRBV9	TRBJ1-1	TRBD1	-	15	TGTGCCAGCAGCGTAGACGACAGGGGGCACACTGAAGCTTTCTTT	CASSVDDRGHTEAFF
TRBV19	TRBJ1-1	TRBD1	-	14	TGTGCCAGTAGTATGGTCAGGGGGGACACTGAAGCTTTCTTT	CASSMVRGDTEAFF
TRBV29-1	TRBJ2-6	TRBD1	-	16	TGCAGCGTCCAGGACAGGGAATTCTCTGGGGCCAACGTCCTGACTTTC	CSVQDREFSGANVLTF
TRBV4-3	TRBJ1-1	TRBD1	-	19	TGCGCCAGCAGCCTCGCCCCGGGACAGGGGGAACCCTTTAACACTGAAGCTTTCTTT	CASSLAPGQGEPFNTEAFF
TRBV30	TRBJ2-1	-	-	14	TGTGCCTGGAGTGAAAATCTGTCGGGGAATGAGCAGTTCTTC	CAWSENLSGNEQFF
TRBV6-5	TRBJ1-5	-	-	13	TGTGCCAGCAGTAACGGGGGGAATCAGCCCCAGCATTTT	CASSNGGNQPQHF
TRBV15	TRBJ1-2	-	-	15	TGTGCCACCAGCAGAGAAAGGGGAGGTAACTATGGCTACACCTTC	CATSRERGGNYGYTF
TRBV4-2	TRBJ2-7	TRBD2	few	16	TGTGCCAGCAGCCAAGATTTGGGGACTAGCGGTTACGAGCAGTACTTC	CASSQDLGTSGYEQYF
TRBV18	TRBJ2-5	-	-	14	TGTGCCAGCTCACTCCTAGTGGAGCTAGAGACCCAGTACTTC	CASSLLVELETQYF
TRBV6-5	TRBJ2-2	TRBD2	-	15	TGTGCCAGCAGTTACAAGATAAGCGGGAGCGGGGAGCTGTTTTTT	CASSYKISGSGELFF
TRBV28	TRBJ2-3	-	-	18	TGTGCCAGCAGTTTATATTGGCCCGACAACAACAGCACAGATACGCAGTATTTT	CASSLYWPDNNSTDTQYF
TRBV5-1	TRBJ2-7	-	-	15	TGCGCCAGCAGCAGGGGACAAGGTGGGGGAGATCGGCAGTACTTC	CASSRGQGGGDRQYF
TRBV7-9	TRBJ2-1	-	-	14	TGTGCCAGCAGCAAAACAGGTTCCTACAATGAGCAGTTCTTC	CASSKTGSYNEQFF
TRBV5-6	TRBJ2-1	TRBD2	-	16	TGTGCCAGCAGTCCGAACGCTGGACTAGCCGGTGGGGAGCAGTTCTTC	CASSPNAGLAGGEQFF
TRBV28	TRBJ1-1	-	-	15	TGTGCCAGCACCCTTCTACAGGGTTTGGACACTGAAGCTTTCTTT	CASTLLQGLDTEAFF
TRBV4-3	TRBJ1-5	-	-	12	TGCGCCAGCAGCCACGGGGATCAGCCCCAGCATTTT	CASSHGDQPQHF
TRBV13	TRBJ2-2	TRBD2	-	15	TGTGCCAGCGAGCGGCGGGGGGAGAGCACCGGGGAGCTGTTTTTT	CASERRGESTGELFF
TRBV7-2	TRBJ2-1	-	-	16	TGTGCCAGCAGCTTAAAAACAGTGAGCTCCTACAATGAGCAGTTCTTC	CASSLKTVSSYNEQFF
TRBV7-3	TRBJ2-3	-	-	16	TGTGCCAGCAGCTTAACGGGTACTACTAGCACAGATACGCAGTATTTT	CASSLTGTTSTDTQYF
TRBV19	TRBJ2-7	-	few	14	TGTGCCAGTTCTCTGGGCAGGGCGTTTGCGGAGCAGTACTTC	CASSLGRAFAEQYF
TRBV24-1	TRBJ1-4	-	-	13	TGTGCCACACAAGACCAGGGATATGGAAAACTGTTTTTT	CATQDQGYGKLFF
TRBV14	TRBJ1-1	-	-	16	TGTGCCAGCAGCCAAGTGCCCCCCGACAAGCTCACTGAAGCTTTCTTT	CASSQVPPDKLTEAFF
TRBV3-1/TRBV3-2	TRBJ2-7	TRBD2	-	24	TGTGCCAGCAGCCAGATACGACTAGCGGGAGAGTCTCTGCACCCATTTCAACGCCACTACGAGCAGTACTTC	CASSQIRLAGESLHPFQRHYEQYF
TRBV13	TRBJ2-3	-	-	16	TGTGCCAGCAGCTCCTCCCAGCGGGACATCACAGATACGCAGTATTTT	CASSSSQRDITDTQYF
TRBV3-1/TRBV3-2	TRBJ2-2	-	once	12	TGTGCCAGCAGCCAAGAGGGCCGGGAGCTGTTTTTT	CASSQEGRELFF
TRBV28	TRBJ2-2	-	-	14	TGTGCCAGTGGGTCCGGGATGAACACCGGGGAGCTGTTTTTT	CASGSGMNTGELFF
TRBV7-8	TRBJ2-2	TRBD1	-	14	TGTGCCAGCAGGGGGACAGGGAGCTCCGGGGAGCTGTTTTTT	CASRGTGSSGELFF
TRBV11-2	TRBJ2-7	TRBD2	few	18	TGTGCCAGCAGCTTAGATCAACCTGTGCTAGCGGTCCCCTACGAGCAGTACTTC	CASSLDQPVLAVPYEQYF
TRBV28	TRBJ1-1	-	few	13	TGTGCCAGTGGGGCGGGGAGGCGCGCTGAAGCTTTCTTT	CASGAGRRAEAFF
TRBV3-1/TRBV3-2	TRBJ1-4	-	-	17	TGTGCCAGCAGCCAAGATTCCCAGACAGCCCACAATTTAAAACTGTTTTTT	CASSQDSQTAHNLKLFF
TRBV27	TRBJ1-2	-	-	13	TGTGCCAGCAGTTTTGACAGGTCCTATGGCTACACCTTC	CASSFDRSYGYTF
TRBV27	TRBJ2-7	TRBD2	once	13	TGTGCCAGCACCCCCAAGGGAGGGCTCGAGCAGTACTTC	CASTPKGGLEQYF
TRBV28	TRBJ2-7	-	-	15	TGTGCCAGCACCCCAGGGGGCGGGAGCTCCTACGAGCAGTACTTC	CASTPGGGSSYEQYF
TRBV21-1	TRBJ1-2	-	-	14	TGTGCCAGCAGCCCCCGGGACAGGCAATTGATCTACACCTTC	CASSPRDRQLIYTF
TRBV20-1	TRBJ1-2	TRBD1	-	16	TGCAGTGCTAGTAGTGGGTTAGGGGGCGGGTTGGATGGCTACACCTTC	CSASSGLGGGLDGYTF